The clone carrying this T cell receptor (beta chain) was recorded a few times. Sample-barcoded 5' priming and a J-beta primer mix drove a second PCR of roughly 6 to 12 cycles. TCRdb re-called the 5' RACE reads through MiXCR, storing one row per CDR3 protein. This sample has roughly 1.7 million distinct CDR3 sequences, with about 32% found just once. CDR1 SEHNR and CDR2 FQNEAQ come from the germline V gene (reference sequence). V lost 3 bases, J lost 4 bases, and 12 bases lay in between. CDR3 length: 14 amino acids. The data originate from a study of blood T cells in healthy people across ages. The rearrangement links TRBV7-9 to TRBJ2-5, with D possibly matching TRBD1 (5 bases). The sample taken for sequencing was blood. This clonotype originated in a woman younger than 45 in good health. The CDR3 reads CASSFSQASETQYF. The DNA of the CDR3 is TGTGCCAGCAGCTTTTCACAGGCATCAGAGACCCAGTACTTC.